This TCR beta chain came from a study of T-cell reconstitution after alpha-beta-depleted transplantation in children. The V gene end was trimmed by 2 bases and the J gene end by 2 bases; junction bases not matched to a gene: 5. Germline V gene data show CDR1 as ENHRY and CDR2 as SYGVKD. The CDR3 length is 17 residues. For TCRbeta, the library was prepared with unique molecular identifiers. A single record per CDR3 protein comes from TCRdb applying MiXCR to the PCR reads. The sample carries 490,000 or so distinct CDR3 sequences, under 15% recorded once. The chain employs TRBV10-3 and TRBJ2-1, with 11 bases identical to TRBD1. The material sequenced was PBMCs from the stem cell graft donor, taken from the stem cell graft. The sequence was obtained from a human donor who donated a stem cell graft to a child with combined immunodeficiency. The CDR3 DNA reads as TGTGCCATCAGTGAGCCGGGACAGGGGGTACCCTACAATGAGCAGTTCTTC. Translation: CAISEPGQGVPYNEQFF.